The present TCR beta chain was sequenced within a study of blood T cell repertoires in COVID-19. Study as a whole: From the United States, Italy and Spain came samples of acute and convalescent COVID-19. T cells, B-cell-depleted T cells, or PBMCs provided the cDNA or gDNA that served as material.

Authors' processing steps: Amplification of reference gene primers provided the estimated nucleated cell counts. TCRdb keeps only in-frame clones here, not all; method: immunoSEQ multiplex PCR. V and J calls and clone size follow that table, whereas D and trimming were derived from the DNA. The table lists more than 45,000 clones, more than 85% of them singletons. Germline V gene sequence: CDR1 SGDLS, CDR2 YYNGEE. V trimming: 3 bases; J trimming: 3 bases; junction bases outside the gene matches: 7. The CDR3 runs to 18 residues. The source of this sequence is a woman in her 70s with active COVID-19. The chain is built from TRBV9 and TRBJ2-2; 14 nucleotides match TRBD2. The source material was peripheral blood. In DNA form, the CDR3 reads TGTGCCAGCAGCGAGGGGACTAGCGGGAGTGTCTACACCGGGGAGCTGTTTTTT. Its protein product is CASSEGTSGSVYTGELFF.